This TCR beta chain comes out of a study of cytomegalovirus exposure and HLA in healthy donors. Comments on this clone: The antigen remains unidentified.

In germline, CDR1 is MNHEY, CDR2 SVGAGI. V was cut by 6 bases and J by 9 bases, with 18 bases left in between. This CDR3 is built from 14 residues. General study findings and limits: More clonal expansion characterized HLA-associated TCR beta chains than equally common others in a later analysis.

Use of 60 Vbeta and 13 Jbeta primers characterized the PCR. Data came from immunoSEQ multiplex PCR; TCRdb stores just in-frame clones and leaves some out. The table shows about 160,000 clones, with roughly four fifths occurring only once. The sample taken for sequencing was PBMCs. The chain recombines TRBV6-5 with TRBJ1-5; D remains unclear. The sequence was obtained from a young woman in good health and CMV-seronegative. For the CDR3, the DNA is TGTGCCAGCAGCCCTAGACCTGACCCGCGGCCCCAGCATTTT. It encodes CASSPRPDPRPQHF.